These T cell receptor beta chains were read from a single sample in a study of cytomegalovirus exposure and HLA in healthy donors. The method was immunoSEQ multiplex PCR; TCRdb's version includes in-frame clones alone and lacks a portion of them. Of hundreds of thousands of clones in the sample, around 78% were seen once. The sequencing input was PBMCs. All receptors come from a boy aged 5-17 years in good health and CMV-seronegative. The CDR3 runs from the conserved cysteine through the conserved F or W. D genes are given only for firm matches. Expanded clones are given a class, and other clones once, few, many or no size at all.

TRBJ1-3 NA TRBV19 NA CASSMADTIYF TGTGCCAGTAGTATGGCGGACACCATATATTTT
TRBJ1-1 NA TRBV10-3 TRBD1 CATRDRNTEAFF TGTGCCACCCGGGACAGGAACACTGAAGCTTTCTTT
TRBJ1-5 NA TRBV6-6 NA CASSYEGSSNQPQHF TGTGCCAGCAGTTACGAGGGCAGTAGCAATCAGCCCCAGCATTTT
TRBJ1-1 NA TRBV19 NA CASSGGKALNTEAFF TGTGCCAGTAGTGGCGGGAAGGCCCTGAACACTGAAGCTTTCTTT
TRBJ1-1 NA TRBV10-1 NA CASSESLQEGRKAFF TGCGCCAGCAGTGAGTCCCTACAGGAAGGTAGGAAAGCTTTCTTT
TRBJ1-1 few TRBV5-4 NA CASSPWSGENTEAFF TGTGCCAGCAGCCCGTGGAGTGGTGAGAACACTGAAGCTTTCTTT
TRBJ2-3 once TRBV7-8 TRBD2 CASSMGLAGDPTDTQYF TGTGCCAGCAGCATGGGACTAGCGGGGGACCCCACAGATACGCAGTATTTT
TRBJ1-6 NA TRBV2 TRBD1 CASTRDRGSNSPLHF TGTGCCAGCACACGGGACAGGGGATCGAATTCACCCCTCCACTTT
TRBJ2-1 NA TRBV7-6 TRBD2 CASSLFSGRADWQFF TGTGCCAGCAGCTTATTCTCCGGGAGGGCCGATTGGCAGTTCTTC
TRBJ2-7 NA TRBV15 NA CATSRDRRNYEQYF TGTGCCACCAGCAGAGACAGGAGGAACTACGAGCAGTACTTC
TRBJ1-5 NA TRBV6-5 NA CASSYGSSPSNQPQHF TGTGCCAGCAGTTACGGGAGCAGCCCTAGCAATCAGCCCCAGCATTTT
TRBJ2-3 few TRBV6-6 TRBD1 CASSSSGTGGRDTQYF TGTGCCAGCAGTTCATCCGGGACAGGGGGCAGGGATACGCAGTATTTT
TRBJ2-7 NA TRBV2 NA CASSTRGAGLSYEQYF TGTGCCAGCAGTACACGCGGCGCGGGATTGTCCTACGAGCAGTACTTC
TRBJ1-2 few TRBV2 NA CASLNRGTMGYTF TGTGCCTCCCTTAATAGGGGGACTATGGGCTACACCTTC
TRBJ2-7 once TRBV2 TRBD1 CASNPTGVEQYF TGTGCCAGCAATCCGACAGGGGTCGAGCAGTACTTC
TRBJ1-1 NA TRBV6-4 NA CASSVGGAGNTEAFF TGTGCCAGCAGTGTTGGAGGGGCCGGGAACACTGAAGCTTTCTTT
TRBJ1-3 NA TRBV13 TRBD1 CASSLGRGLNTIYF TGTGCCAGCAGCTTGGGCAGGGGGCTAAACACCATATATTTT
TRBJ1-1 NA TRBV11-2 NA CASSPMARNTEAFF TGTGCCAGCAGCCCGATGGCCAGAAACACTGAAGCTTTCTTT
TRBJ2-7 NA TRBV7-9 NA CASSLLEGPYEQYF TGTGCCAGCAGCTTACTGGAGGGGCCCTACGAGCAGTACTTC
TRBJ2-3 once TRBV5-4 NA CASSLPGADTQYF TGTGCCAGCAGCCTTCCAGGGGCAGATACGCAGTATTTT
TRBJ2-4 NA TRBV11-3 NA CASSLESGVVAKNIQYF TGTGCCAGCAGCTTAGAGTCGGGAGTTGTAGCCAAAAACATTCAGTACTTC
TRBJ2-7 NA TRBV19 NA CASSFFGESYEQYF TGTGCCAGTAGTTTTTTCGGGGAGTCCTACGAGCAGTACTTC
TRBJ1-1 NA TRBV7-2 TRBD1 CASSLDRGDTEAFF TGTGCCAGCAGCTTGGACAGGGGAGACACTGAAGCTTTCTTT
TRBJ1-4 once TRBV7-2 TRBD1 CASSLGDRANEKLFF TGTGCCAGCAGCTTAGGTGACAGGGCGAATGAAAAACTGTTTTTT
TRBJ2-1 NA TRBV11-3 NA CASSAFGESSYNEQFF TGTGCCAGCAGCGCATTCGGGGAAAGCTCCTACAATGAGCAGTTCTTC
TRBJ1-2 NA TRBV6-5 NA CASRTAGTEFYTF TGTGCCAGCCGAACCGCCGGGACTGAATTTTACACCTTC
TRBJ1-3 NA TRBV11-3 NA CASSFSGNTIYF TGTGCCAGCAGCTTTAGTGGAAACACCATATATTTT
TRBJ2-1 NA TRBV27 NA CASTLGHEQFF TGTGCCAGCACGCTAGGCCACGAGCAGTTCTTC
TRBJ1-1 NA TRBV4-1 TRBD1 CASSQADRVQNTEAFF TGCGCCAGCAGCCAAGCCGACAGGGTCCAGAACACTGAAGCTTTCTTT
TRBJ1-1 NA TRBV21-1 NA CASLVPGERYTEAFF TGTGCCAGCCTAGTTCCAGGGGAGAGGTACACTGAAGCTTTCTTT
TRBJ2-3 NA TRBV7-6 TRBD2 CASSGLADTDTQYF TGTGCCAGCAGCGGACTAGCGGACACAGATACGCAGTATTTT
TRBJ2-2 NA TRBV2 TRBD2 CASRVSGGSGGPNTGELFF TGTGCCAGCAGGGTTAGTGGGGGTAGCGGGGGTCCGAACACCGGGGAGCTGTTTTTT
TRBJ2-7 NA TRBV5-4 TRBD2 CASSPASGKEYEQYF TGTGCCAGCAGCCCGGCTAGCGGAAAAGAATACGAGCAGTACTTC
TRBJ2-1 NA TRBV19 TRBD2 CASYTGEGSYNEQFF TGTGCCAGTTATACGGGGGAGGGCTCCTACAATGAGCAGTTCTTC
TRBJ2-2 NA TRBV19 TRBD2 CASSMGRIGLAENTGELFF TGTGCCAGTAGTATGGGACGGATCGGACTAGCGGAGAACACCGGGGAGCTGTTTTTT
TRBJ1-3 NA TRBV27 NA CASSLSKGVGNTIYF TGTGCCAGCAGTTTATCTAAAGGGGTTGGGAACACCATATATTTT
TRBJ1-2 NA TRBV10-2 TRBD1 CASSGPGQGGGYTF TGCGCCAGCAGTGGCCCGGGACAGGGTGGGGGCTACACCTTC
TRBJ1-2 NA TRBV7-8 TRBD1 CASSLDGRDRGRDRGGYTF TGTGCCAGCAGCTTAGACGGCCGGGACAGGGGACGGGATAGGGGTGGCTACACCTTC
TRBJ2-7 NA TRBV30 TRBD2 CAWSRLAGISHEQYF TGTGCCTGGAGTAGACTAGCGGGAATAAGCCACGAGCAGTACTTC
TRBJ2-3 NA TRBV11-2 NA CASSQAGIQSDTQYF TGTGCCAGCAGCCAAGCCGGGATCCAATCAGATACGCAGTATTTT